This T cell receptor (beta chain) was identified during a study of HIV-infected children after antiretroviral therapy interruption. Overall study: All children had CD4+ count above 500 and viral load below 50 copies/ml. Most children had recorded EBV and CMV exposure. For the interruption arm, samples span week 0 through about 3 years after study end.

Deletions cut 2 bases from V and 9 bases from J, with 5 bases between. This CDR3 spans 11 amino acids. Germline V gives CDR1 KGHSH, CDR2 LQKENI. A 3' RACE protocol on RNA, with unique molecular identifiers, produced the TCR library. TCRdb processed the 3' RACE reads anew with MiXCR; each CDR3 protein has one entry. The data hold 40,000 to 55,000 distinct CDR3 sequences, with 3.5% to 5% observed a single time. Described treatment: PENTA 11 planned treatment interruption arm or continuous ART arm. Naive CD4+ CD45RA+ CD45RO- T cells were FACS-sorted from thawed PBMCs. The sample here was CD45RA+ CD4+ T cells from PBMCs, pooled from several time points, taken from a donor given antiretroviral therapy, either interrupted or continuous. Subset in this sample: naive CD4+ CD45RA+ CD45RO- T cells. The chain joins TRBV18 to TRBJ2-1; no firm D call. This clonotype was sampled from a pool of human donors with HIV. The CDR3 reads CASSPNAEQFF. CDR3 coding DNA: TGTGCCAGCTCACCAAACGCTGAGCAGTTCTTC.